This TCR beta chain comes out of a study of blood T cell repertoires in COVID-19. Study summary: Sites in the United States, Italy and Spain provided acute and convalescent COVID-19 samples.

Sequencing was performed with immunoSEQ multiplex PCR; in TCRdb, only in-frame clones are kept and a portion is missing. Among 200,000 to 250,000 clones, 82% were seen once, and the ten largest hold 4.5% to 5.5%. The CDR3 loop spans 14 amino acids. Trimming removed 1 base from V and 5 bases from J, with 11 bases in between. CDR1 is LGHDT, CDR2 YNNKEL, per germline (reference sequence). The TCR comes from a woman aged 70-85 years with COVID-19, enrolled during active disease. Sequenced: peripheral blood. The chain carries TRBV3-1 (or the pseudogene TRBV3-2) and TRBJ1-1, with unresolved D. CDR3 protein: CASSQGTILTEAFF. The DNA of the CDR3 is TGTGCCAGCAGCCAAGGAACAATCCTGACTGAAGCTTTCTTT.